One and the same sample provided the 29 T cell receptor beta chains below, sequenced in a study of blood T cell repertoires in COVID-19. The data were produced by immunoSEQ multiplex PCR, yet TCRdb's version contains in-frame clones alone and is incomplete. The data hold approximately 60,000 clones, with over 75% observed a single time. The sample consisted of peripheral blood. The receptors come from a man aged 55 to 70 with acute or convalescent COVID-19.

The chain couples TRBV12-3 or TRBV12-4 to TRBJ1-2; D not certain. The CDR3 contains 13 residues. V lost 5 bases and J lost 5, with 12 bases in between. CDR3 loop: CASSRHSTYGYTF. The CDR3 nucleotides are TGTGCCAGCAGTCGACACTCTACGTATGGCTACACCTTC.

The rearrangement uses TRBV30 and TRBJ2-2; weak D call: TRBD2 (5 bases). CDR3 size: 13 residues. Germline V CDR1 and CDR2: GTSNPN, SVGIG (reference sequence). V lost 5 bases and J lost 6, with 13 bases in between. The CDR3 sequence is CAWGLVRAGELFF. The CDR3 DNA reads as TGTGCCTGGGGACTGGTAAGAGCCGGGGAGCTGTTTTTT.

This chain uses TRBV28 with TRBJ2-7; 9 bases map to TRBD1. V gave up 11 bases and J gave up 1 base; unmatched junction bases: 12. Per germline, CDR1 MDHEN and CDR2 SYDVKM. The length of the CDR3 is 15 residues. The CDR3 region is CAASEPGQGSYEQYF. CDR3 nucleotide sequence: TGTGCCGCCTCAGAACCGGGACAGGGATCCTACGAGCAGTACTTC.

The V gene is TRBV10-2, the J gene TRBJ2-2, with 8 bases aligning to TRBD2. The CDR3 consists of 16 residues. The germline V gene has CDR1 WSHSY and CDR2 SAAADI. V trimming: 3 bases; J trimming: 4 bases; junction bases outside the gene matches: 7. Written as DNA, the CDR3 is TGCGCCAGCAGTGAAGTTCGACGGGAGGGCACCGGGGAGCTGTTTTTT. Its translation is CASSEVRREGTGELFF.

The rearrangement links TRBV5-1 to TRBJ1-2; D may be TRBD1 (5 bases). Looked up from germline, CDR1 is SGHRS and CDR2 is YFSETQ. The CDR3 is 14 residues long. Trimming stripped 6 bases from V and 3 bases from J, with 15 bases between. Written as DNA, the CDR3 is TGCGCCAGCAACCTCCAGGGCCTACACTATGGCTACACCTTC. Translation: CASNLQGLHYGYTF.

The chain employs TRBV27 and TRBJ2-7; 9 nucleotides line up with TRBD1. V trimming: 0 bases; J trimming: 6 bases; junction bases outside the gene matches: 6. Germline lookup yields CDR1 MNHEY and CDR2 SMNVEV (reference sequence). This CDR3 comprises 15 residues. The CDR3 reads CASSLSGQGLSEQYF. CDR3 in DNA: TGTGCCAGCAGTTTATCAGGACAGGGGCTATCCGAGCAGTACTTC.

This clone was detected only a few times. The chain links TRBV10-1 to TRBJ1-2; TRBD1 is a possible D gene (6 bases). From germline, CDR1 is WNHNN and CDR2 SYGVQD (reference sequence). Trimming took off 0 bases at V and 1 base at J, with 12 bases between the two ends. CDR3 length equals 16 residues. The CDR3 spells CASSESQQGGNYGYTF. As DNA, the CDR3 is TGCGCCAGCAGTGAGTCTCAACAGGGCGGTAACTATGGCTACACCTTC.

The V call is TRBV21-1, the J call TRBJ1-5; TRBD1 is taken as the D call from the table, unchecked against the DNA. TRBV21-1 is labeled a pseudogene. The CDR3 is 16 amino acids. The CDR3 DNA sequence: TGTGCCAGCAGCACCGTCAGGGGGAACAGCAATCAGCCCCAGCATTTT. As protein: CASSTVRGNSNQPQHF.

The chain recombines TRBV24-1 with TRBJ2-5; D gene unclear. This CDR3 is built from 14 residues. Germline CDR1 reads KGHDR; CDR2 reads SFDVKD. The V end was cut by 3 bases, the J end by 4 bases, with 11 bases between. Written as DNA, the CDR3 is TGTGCCACCAGTGATCACCGACGGGTAGAGACCCAGTACTTC. The encoded protein is CATSDHRRVETQYF.

The chain carries TRBV7-9 and TRBJ2-7, with TRBD2 matching over 16 bases. This CDR3 is built from 16 residues. The V segment lost 5 bases and the J segment 4 bases; nucleotides outside the gene matches: 5. The V gene's germline CDR1 is SEHNR and CDR2 FQNEAQ (reference sequence). The CDR3 DNA reads TGTGCCAGCAGCCAGGGACTAGCGGGAGGGAGTTACGAGCAGTACTTC. Its translation is CASSQGLAGGSYEQYF.

The genes are TRBV18 and TRBJ1-4, with D unclear. Germline-derived CDR1 and CDR2 are KGHSH and LQKENI. V gave up 1 base and J gave up 4 bases, with 10 bases separating them. The CDR3 extends over 15 amino acids. CDR3: CASSPQQLFNEKLFF. The DNA of the CDR3 is TGTGCCAGCTCACCACAACAGCTGTTTAATGAAAAACTGTTTTTT.

A few counts support this clone. This chain joins TRBV7-6 and TRBJ2-2, with 10 bases aligning to TRBD2. CDR3 size: 15 residues. Germline CDR1 reads SGHVS; CDR2 reads FNYEAQ. Trimming took 5 bases from V and 5 from J; bases not matched to a gene: 5. CDR3 in DNA: TGTGCCAGCAGCCGGACTAGCGGAGTTACCGGGGAGCTGTTTTTT. Translating it yields CASSRTSGVTGELFF.

V is TRBV24-1 and J is TRBJ1-2, with D possibly being TRBD1 (5 bases). V was cut by 9 bases and J by 8 bases, with 15 bases left in between. The CDR3 contains 12 residues. CDR1 is KGHDR and CDR2 is SFDVKD in the germline V gene. CDR3 sequence reads: CATWDFIGGYTF. Here the CDR3 DNA reads TGTGCCACCTGGGACTTCATCGGCGGCTACACCTTC.

The V call is TRBV30, the J call TRBJ2-7; D is possibly TRBD2 (5 bases). The length of the CDR3 is 13 residues. In germline, CDR1 is GTSNPN, CDR2 SVGIG (reference sequence). Trimming took off 2 bases at V and 2 bases at J, with 10 bases between the two ends. CDR3 sequence (DNA): TGTGCCTGGAGTCCCGGGGTCCCCTACGAGCAGTACTTC. It is translated as CAWSPGVPYEQYF.

The chain employs TRBV7-9 and TRBJ1-1, with D perhaps TRBD1 (6 bases). The V end lost 1 base, the J end lost 9 bases, and 21 bases lay between the germline ends. The CDR3 extends over 16 amino acids. Per germline, CDR1 SEHNR and CDR2 FQNEAQ (reference sequence). The CDR3 nucleotides read TGTGCCAGCAGCTTAGGGGAGGGCAGGGGTATTACTAAAGCTTTCTTT. Translated: CASSLGEGRGITKAFF.

V usage is TRBV7-2 and J usage is TRBJ2-2, with D tentatively TRBD2 (6 bases). Per germline, CDR1 SGHTA and CDR2 FQGNSA. The CDR3 is 17 residues long. Deletions cut 5 bases from V and 5 bases from J, with 21 bases between. CDR3 in DNA: TGTGCCAGCAGCCGGGGCTTTGGGGGGACCGGGACCGGGGAGCTGTTTTTT. Protein product: CASSRGFGGTGTGELFF.

The V gene is TRBV27, the J gene TRBJ1-5; 8 nucleotides match TRBD1. V gave up 6 bases and J gave up 7 bases; unmatched junction bases: 5. Germline lookup yields CDR1 MNHEY and CDR2 SMNVEV (reference sequence). This CDR3 spans 13 amino acids. In DNA, the CDR3 is TGTGCCAGCAGGGGGACAGGCATGCAGCCCCAGCATTTT. This encodes CASRGTGMQPQHF.

This CDR3 is CASSEWGQGSEQYF. CDR3 in DNA: TGTGCCAGCAGTGAATGGGGACAGGGTTCCGAGCAGTACTTC. The gene calls are TRBV25-1 and TRBJ2-7; 9 bases are shared with TRBD1. V lost 1 base and J lost 6; bases outside the gene matches: 4. The CDR3 has 14 amino acids. From germline, CDR1 is MGHDK and CDR2 SYGVNS.

The V and J genes are TRBV6-6 and TRBJ2-6; D gene unclear. CDR1 MNHNY and CDR2 SVGAGI come from the germline V gene (reference sequence). The ends were cut back, 4 bases at V and 1 base at J, with 5 bases in the middle. This CDR3 spans 14 amino acids. CDR3 bases: TGTGCCAGCAGTTTGTCTTCTGGGGCCAACGTCCTGACTTTC. It encodes CASSLSSGANVLTF.

The chain couples TRBV5-5 to TRBJ2-1; D is perhaps TRBD2 (5 bases). Germline V gene sequence: CDR1 SGHKS, CDR2 YYEKEE (reference sequence). With 1 base removed from V and 5 bases from J, the gap between germline ends came to 7 bases. The CDR3 consists of 13 residues. CDR3 sequence reads: CASSLYGDNEQFF. CDR3 DNA sequence: TGTGCCAGCAGCTTGTACGGGGACAATGAGCAGTTCTTC. The full variable domain, rest sourced from reference TRBV5-5 and TRBJ2-1, is DAGVTQSPTHLIKTRGQQVTLRCSPISGHKSVSWYQQVLGQGPQFIFQYYEKEERGRGNFPDRFSARQFPNYSSELNVNALLLGDSALYLCASSLYGDNEQFFGPGTRLTVL.

There are a few counts of this clone. The rearrangement joins TRBV5-1 to TRBJ2-7; 8 bases agree with TRBD1. Looked up from germline, CDR1 is SGHRS and CDR2 is YFSETQ. V gave up 4 bases and J gave up 6 bases; unmatched junction bases: 15. The length of the CDR3 is 16 residues. The CDR3 nucleotides read TGCGCCAGCAGCCGAACGACGGGCCAGGGGGCGGGCGAGCAGTACTTC. This gives the protein CASSRTTGQGAGEQYF.

This sequence joins TRBV5-6 and TRBJ1-5; D is perhaps TRBD1 (5 bases). Deletions cut 1 base from V and 4 bases from J, with 9 bases between. The CDR3 has 14 amino acids. Per the germline V gene, CDR1 is SGHDT and CDR2 is YYEEEE. CDR3 protein: CASSLFPGNQPQHF. The DNA for the CDR3 is TGTGCCAGCAGCTTGTTCCCAGGGAATCAGCCCCAGCATTTT.

This chain uses TRBV5-6 with TRBJ2-3; maybe TRBD1 (5 bases). The CDR3 is made up of 15 amino acids. Trimming stripped 1 base from V and 4 bases from J, with 13 bases between. Per the germline V gene, CDR1 is SGHDT and CDR2 is YYEEEE. This CDR3 is CASSLQGISADTQYF. As DNA, the CDR3 is TGTGCCAGCAGCTTGCAGGGAATTTCTGCAGATACGCAGTATTTT.

This chain connects TRBV28 to TRBJ1-2; D is unclear. The CDR3 extends over 15 amino acids. V dropped 6 bases and J dropped 4 bases, with 18 bases sitting between them. The germline gives CDR1 MDHEN, CDR2 SYDVKM. The CDR3 DNA is TGTGCCAGCAGCTCCAAGGGAGCGGCCGTCTATGGCTACACCTTC. This translates into CASSSKGAAVYGYTF.

This clone has more than one count but fewer than ten. The rearrangement links TRBV21-1 to TRBJ2-4; the table's D call, TRBD2, was not checked against the DNA. TRBV21-1 is given as a pseudogene. The CDR3 is 16 amino acids. CDR3 protein: CASRLAGGPTKNIQYF. The DNA of the CDR3 is TGTGCCAGCAGACTAGCGGGAGGGCCGACCAAAAACATTCAGTACTTC.

This chain links TRBV2 with TRBJ2-1, with D possibly TRBD2 on 6 matching bases. Germline-derived CDR1 and CDR2 are SNHLY and FYNNEI. This CDR3 region has 14 residues. Trimming shortened V by 7 bases and J by 1 base, and 11 bases separated the two germline ends. The CDR3 loop reads CASKGSGSYNEQFF. CDR3 DNA sequence: TGTGCCAGCAAGGGTAGCGGTTCCTACAATGAGCAGTTCTTC.

As for this clone: The junction differs from germline at one of its ends, possibly a read error. The chain links TRBV9 to TRBJ1-2; D may be TRBD1 (6 bases). This CDR3 is built from 10 residues. Germline V CDR1 and CDR2: SGDLS, YYNGEE. CDR3 sequence reads: CASSVGTAYF. The CDR3 DNA follows: TGTGCCAGCAGCGTAGGGACAGCTTACTTC.

This chain links TRBV28 with TRBJ2-4; D ambiguous. Germline V gene lookup returns CDR1 MDHEN and CDR2 SYDVKM. With 5 bases removed from V and 7 bases from J, the gap between germline ends came to 6 bases. The CDR3 length is 11 residues. The CDR3 region is CASSPGNIQYF. The CDR3 nucleotides read TGTGCCAGCAGTCCGGGTAACATTCAGTACTTC.

The rearrangement links TRBV28 to TRBJ2-7; tentative D call: TRBD1 (5 bases). V dropped 7 bases and J dropped 2 bases, with 12 bases sitting between them. This CDR3 has 13 residues. Germline V CDR1 and CDR2: MDHEN, SYDVKM. The CDR3 DNA reads as TGTGCCAGCATTGAAGACAGAACCTACGAGCAGTACTTC. Amino acids: CASIEDRTYEQYF.